The 4 T cell receptor beta chains below all came from one sample that was sequenced in a study of blood T cell repertoires in COVID-19. The protocol was immunoSEQ multiplex PCR, while the TCRdb copy is restricted to in-frame clones and leaves out a portion. Here the sample spans about 120,000 clones, around 89% being singletons. Input material: peripheral blood. The receptors originated from an older woman with COVID-19, enrolled during active disease.

The rearrangement uses TRBV5-4 and TRBJ1-3, with 8 bases lining up with TRBD1. The CDR3 is made up of 16 amino acids. The junction had 11 bases not matched to a gene; V was cut back by 2 bases and J by 7 bases. Germline CDR1 SGHNT, CDR2 YYREEE (reference sequence). The CDR3 spells CASSFRQGAFVNTIYF. Written as DNA, the CDR3 is TGTGCCAGCAGCTTTCGCCAGGGGGCATTTGTGAACACCATATATTTT.

V and J are TRBV7-9 and TRBJ1-3; no clear D. V was pared by 10 bases and J by 0 bases, with 7 bases between. This CDR3 is 12 amino acids long. From germline, CDR1 is SEHNR and CDR2 FQNEAQ (reference sequence). DNA for the CDR3: TGTGCCACTAGGTACTCTGGAAACACCATATATTTT. Its translation: CATRYSGNTIYF.

This clone was picked up one time. V and J are TRBV29-1 and TRBJ2-1; 10 bases match TRBD1. Per germline, CDR1 SQVTM and CDR2 ANQGSEA. The CDR3 is 14 amino acids. V shed 4 bases and J 6 bases; nucleotides not matched to a gene: 6. The CDR3 DNA reads TGCAGCGTTGGAGGACAGGGGGTTTTCAATGAGCAGTTCTTC. Protein product: CSVGGQGVFNEQFF.

The chain recombines TRBV7-2 with TRBJ2-1; TRBD1 matches at 8 bases. Germline assignment: CDR1 SGHTA and CDR2 FQGNSA. This CDR3 comprises 16 residues. With 2 bases clipped from V and 4 bases from J, the junction kept 7 bases outside the gene matches. In nucleotides, the CDR3 is TGTGCCAGCAGCTTACTAAGGACAGGGAGATACAATGAGCAGTTCTTC. Amino acid sequence: CASSLLRTGRYNEQFF.